This T cell receptor beta chain was recovered during a study of T cell repertoires in cytomegalovirus infection. Study details: CMV infection and matching HLA type were both indicated by public TCR beta signatures. Whole-study findings and limits: Ex vivo responses were dominated by HLA-C-restricted CMV-specific TCR beta clonotypes. Cumulative frequency of public TCR beta families picked out carriers of CMV plus the relevant HLA.

The CDR3 length is 14 residues. Looked up from germline, CDR1 is MNHEY and CDR2 is SMNVEV (reference sequence). With V trimmed by 4 bases and J by 6 bases, 4 bases remained unmatched. In its sample, this clonotype was seen many times. The antigen is not known. TCRdb used MiXCR to reprocess the reads, holding one entry per CDR3 protein. The top ten clones hold roughly 10% of a sample with 480,000 or so distinct CDR3 sequences, about 10% of them seen once. The chain combines TRBV27 with TRBJ1-5; 9 bases agree with TRBD1. The sequenced material came from PBMCs. The TCR sequence derives from a human donor in good health (CMV status not recorded). Some clones in this sample may be carry-over from other donors' samples. CDR3 in DNA: TGTGCCAGCAGTTCAACAGGGGGCGGTCAGCCCCAGCATTTT. Translated: CASSSTGGGQPQHF.